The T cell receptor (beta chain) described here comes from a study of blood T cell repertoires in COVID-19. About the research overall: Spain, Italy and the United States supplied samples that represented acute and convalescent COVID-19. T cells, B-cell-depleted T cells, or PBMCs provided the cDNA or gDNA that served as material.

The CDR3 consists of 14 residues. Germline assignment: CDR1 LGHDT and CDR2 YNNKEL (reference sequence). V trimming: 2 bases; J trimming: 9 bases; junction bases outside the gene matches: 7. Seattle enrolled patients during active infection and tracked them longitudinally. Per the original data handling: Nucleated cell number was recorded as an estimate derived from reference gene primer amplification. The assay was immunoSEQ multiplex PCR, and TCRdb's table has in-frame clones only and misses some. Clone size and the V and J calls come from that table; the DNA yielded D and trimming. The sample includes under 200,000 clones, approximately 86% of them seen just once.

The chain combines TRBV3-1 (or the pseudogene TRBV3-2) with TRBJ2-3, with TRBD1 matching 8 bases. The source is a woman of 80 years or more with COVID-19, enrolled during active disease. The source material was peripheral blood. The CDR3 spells CASSQFQGARTQYF. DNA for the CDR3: TGTGCCAGCAGCCAATTTCAGGGGGCAAGGACGCAGTATTTT.